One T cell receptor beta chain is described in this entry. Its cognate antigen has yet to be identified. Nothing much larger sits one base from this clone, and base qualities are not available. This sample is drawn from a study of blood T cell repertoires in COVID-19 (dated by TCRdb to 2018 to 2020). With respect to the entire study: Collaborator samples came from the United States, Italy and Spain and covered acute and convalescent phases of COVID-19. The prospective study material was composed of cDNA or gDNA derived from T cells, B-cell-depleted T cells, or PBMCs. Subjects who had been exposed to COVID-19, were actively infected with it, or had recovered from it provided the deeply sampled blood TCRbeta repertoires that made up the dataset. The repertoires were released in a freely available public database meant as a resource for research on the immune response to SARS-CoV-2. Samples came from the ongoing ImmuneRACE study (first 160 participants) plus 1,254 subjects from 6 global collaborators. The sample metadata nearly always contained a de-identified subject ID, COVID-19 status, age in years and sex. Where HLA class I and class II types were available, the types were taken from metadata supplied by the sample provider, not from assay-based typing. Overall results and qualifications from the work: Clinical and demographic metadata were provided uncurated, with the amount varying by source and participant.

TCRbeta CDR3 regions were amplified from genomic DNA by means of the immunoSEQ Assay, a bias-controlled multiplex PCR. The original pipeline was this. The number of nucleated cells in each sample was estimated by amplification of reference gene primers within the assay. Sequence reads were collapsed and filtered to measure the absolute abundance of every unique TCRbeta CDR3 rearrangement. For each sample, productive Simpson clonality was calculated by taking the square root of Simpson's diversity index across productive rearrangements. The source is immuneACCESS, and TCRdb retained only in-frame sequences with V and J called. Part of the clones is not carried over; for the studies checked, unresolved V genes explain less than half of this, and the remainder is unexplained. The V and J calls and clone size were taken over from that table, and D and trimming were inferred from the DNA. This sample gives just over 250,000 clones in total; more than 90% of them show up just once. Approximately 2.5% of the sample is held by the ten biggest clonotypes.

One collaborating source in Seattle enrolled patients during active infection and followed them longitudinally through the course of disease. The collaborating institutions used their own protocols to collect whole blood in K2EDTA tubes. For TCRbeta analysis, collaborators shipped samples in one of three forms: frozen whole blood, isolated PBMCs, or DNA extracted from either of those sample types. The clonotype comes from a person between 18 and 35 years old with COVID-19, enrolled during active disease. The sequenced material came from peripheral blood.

CDR3 sequence: CASGLVSADTQYF. In nucleotide form, the sequence is TGTGCTAGTGGTTTGGTTAGTGCCGATACGCAGTATTTT. Rearrangement joined TRBV12-5 to TRBJ2-3; no D gene is confidently identified. V loses 0 bases, J loses 6 bases, and the germline ends lie 7 bases apart. Sequences LGHNT (CDR1) and FRNRAP (CDR2) are obtained from the germline V gene. The CDR3 numbers 13 residues from cysteine through phenylalanine. This entry keeps only the CDR3 DNA: 39 bases, framed from base 1.